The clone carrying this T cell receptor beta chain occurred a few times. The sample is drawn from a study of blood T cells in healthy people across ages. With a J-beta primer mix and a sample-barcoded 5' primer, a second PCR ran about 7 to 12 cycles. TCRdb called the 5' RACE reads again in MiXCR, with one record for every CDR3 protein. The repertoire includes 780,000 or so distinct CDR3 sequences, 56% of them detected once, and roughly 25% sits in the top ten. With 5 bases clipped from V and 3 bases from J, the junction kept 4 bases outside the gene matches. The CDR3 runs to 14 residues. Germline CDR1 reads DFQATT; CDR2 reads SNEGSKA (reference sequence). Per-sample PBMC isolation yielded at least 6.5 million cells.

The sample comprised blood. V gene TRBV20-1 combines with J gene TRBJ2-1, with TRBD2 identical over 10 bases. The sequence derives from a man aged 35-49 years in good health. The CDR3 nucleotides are TGCAGTGCTCCCAGCGGGGGGGACTACAATGAGCAGTTCTTC. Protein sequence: CSAPSGGDYNEQFF.